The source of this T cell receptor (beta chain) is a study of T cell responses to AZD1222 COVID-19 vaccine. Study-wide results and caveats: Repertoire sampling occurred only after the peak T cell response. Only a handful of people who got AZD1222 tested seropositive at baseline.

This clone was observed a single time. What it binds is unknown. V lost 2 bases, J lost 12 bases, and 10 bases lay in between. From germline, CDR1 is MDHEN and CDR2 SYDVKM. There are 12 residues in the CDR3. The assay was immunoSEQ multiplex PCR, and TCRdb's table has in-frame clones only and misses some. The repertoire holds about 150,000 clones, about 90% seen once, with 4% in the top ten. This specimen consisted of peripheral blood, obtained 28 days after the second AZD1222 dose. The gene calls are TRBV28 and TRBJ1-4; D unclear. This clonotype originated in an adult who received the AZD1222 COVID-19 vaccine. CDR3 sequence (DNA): TGTGCCAGCAGTTTAATCTTCCCAGAACTGTTTTTT. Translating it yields CASSLIFPELFF.